This is a list of T cell receptor beta chains from one sample in a study of cytomegalovirus exposure and HLA in healthy donors. TCRdb's table, derived via immunoSEQ multiplex PCR, lists solely in-frame clones and lacks some. The data hold 200,000 to 250,000 clones, with 65% to 75% observed a single time. Sequenced: PBMCs. The receptors were gathered from a woman in her thirties in good health and CMV-seronegative. Each CDR3 is given with its conserved first and last residue. The D gene is left open where the match is weak. The size entry is marked missing in some rows and otherwise reads once, few, many or a size class.

V gene,D gene,clone size,J gene,CDR3 DNA,CDR3 protein
TRBV30,TRBD2,few,TRBJ2-1,TGTGCCTCCATTAAGGAGGGGGGACTAGCGGGATCTCTCTTTGAGCAGTTCTTC,CASIKEGGLAGSLFEQFF
TRBV5-5,TRBD2,NA,TRBJ2-6,TGTGCCAGCAGCTTCCAGCGGGGAGCAGGGGCCAACGTCCTGACTTTC,CASSFQRGAGANVLTF
TRBV7-6,TRBD1,NA,TRBJ2-3,TGTGCCAGCAGCCGGCTTGCACTACAGGGGAGCACAGATACGCAGTATTTT,CASSRLALQGSTDTQYF
TRBV2,NA,NA,TRBJ1-1,TGTGCCAGCAGTGAACCACCCAGGGTGGAAGCTTTCTTT,CASSEPPRVEAFF
TRBV5-1,NA,NA,TRBJ2-7,TGCGCCAGCAGCTTGAACAATCCCTACGAGCAGTACTTC,CASSLNNPYEQYF
TRBV4-2,TRBD2,NA,TRBJ2-7,TGTGCCAGCAGCCAATATCCTAGCGGATCCTACGAGCAGTACTTC,CASSQYPSGSYEQYF
TRBV19,TRBD1,NA,TRBJ2-1,TGTGCCAGTAGTATAAGGGACAGACACAATGAGCAGTTCTTC,CASSIRDRHNEQFF
TRBV7-3,NA,NA,TRBJ1-1,TGTGCCAGCAGCCCGGACAGCCGAGTCGAAGCTTTCTTT,CASSPDSRVEAFF
TRBV27,TRBD2,NA,TRBJ2-7,TGTGCCAGCAGTTTATTTCGCGGGGGCTCCTACGAGCAGTACTTC,CASSLFRGGSYEQYF
TRBV6-5,TRBD1,few,TRBJ2-4,TGTGCCAGCAGCCCCCAGGGGGACATTCAGTACTTC,CASSPQGDIQYF
TRBV7-6,NA,NA,TRBJ2-3,TGTGCCAGCAGCTCCGGGACTTTAACTAGCACAGATACGCAGTATTTT,CASSSGTLTSTDTQYF
TRBV7-8,TRBD2,NA,TRBJ2-1,TGTGCCAGCAGCCCTGGGACTAGCGGGGGGGCTTACAATGAGCAGTTCTTC,CASSPGTSGGAYNEQFF
TRBV14,NA,NA,TRBJ1-1,TGTGCCAGCAGCCCTGCGGGGGCTGAGACTGAAGCTTTCTTT,CASSPAGAETEAFF
TRBV5-8,NA,NA,TRBJ2-7,TGTGCCAGCACCCATTTCGACAGGTACGAGCAGTACTTC,CASTHFDRYEQYF
TRBV5-1,TRBD1,NA,TRBJ2-7,TGCGCCAGCAGCCGTGTGGGACAGGGGTACGAGCAGTACTTC,CASSRVGQGYEQYF
TRBV6-5,NA,NA,TRBJ2-7,TGTGCCACTTCTCGGAGGGACGAGCAGTACTTC,CATSRRDEQYF
TRBV7-8,TRBD1,NA,TRBJ2-3,TGTGCCAGCAGTCCCACAGGGGCTCCCCCCACAGATACGCAGTATTTT,CASSPTGAPPTDTQYF
TRBV15,TRBD1,NA,TRBJ2-7,TGTGCCACCAGCGAGACCCACAGGGGCCACTACGAGCAGTACTTC,CATSETHRGHYEQYF
TRBV4-1,TRBD1,few,TRBJ1-1,TGCGCCAGCAGCCAACGGGACAGGTTGAACACTGAAGCTTTCTTT,CASSQRDRLNTEAFF
TRBV19,NA,NA,TRBJ1-2,TGTGCCAGTAGTGTCTTACCGGGAGCGTTTGGCTACACCTTC,CASSVLPGAFGYTF
TRBV2,TRBD1,once,TRBJ2-2,TGTGCCAGCATATCAGGGGGCAACGGGGAGCTGTTTTTT,CASISGGNGELFF
TRBV5-4,NA,NA,TRBJ2-7,TGTGCCAGCAGCGGCGGGATTACCTACGAGCAGTACTTC,CASSGGITYEQYF
TRBV5-1,TRBD2,NA,TRBJ2-1,TGCGCCAGCAGCTTGGACGAAAAGCGGGAAGCCCGTAGCTCCTACAATGAGCAGTTCTTC,CASSLDEKREARSSYNEQFF
TRBV30,NA,once,TRBJ1-1,TGTGCCTGGACAGGTGTGGCACGATTGAACACTGAAGCTTTCTTT,CAWTGVARLNTEAFF
TRBV29-1,NA,NA,TRBJ1-5,TGCAGCGTCTCTATCGAGGGCTCCGCCCAGCATTTT,CSVSIEGSAQHF
TRBV12-1,NA,few,TRBJ1-4,TGTGCCAGCAGTTACAGGGTTGAAAAACTGTTTTTT,CASSYRVEKLFF
TRBV5-1,NA,NA,TRBJ2-1,TGCGCCAGCAGCCCCCCCAAAGCGGGTGGCTCCTACAATGAGCAGTTCTTC,CASSPPKAGGSYNEQFF
TRBV7-9,TRBD2,NA,TRBJ2-3,TGTGCCAGCAGCTTATTGGAGACTAGCGCCACAGATACGCAGTATTTT,CASSLLETSATDTQYF
TRBV5-1,TRBD1,NA,TRBJ1-1,TGCGCCAGCAGACGAACCGGGACAGGAGAGAGAGCTTTCTTT,CASRRTGTGERAFF
TRBV6-6,NA,few,TRBJ2-5,TGTGCCAGCAGCCACCCCGGACAGCAAGAGACCCAGTACTTC,CASSHPGQQETQYF
TRBV30,NA,NA,TRBJ1-4,TGTGCCTGGAGTACTGCCTGGAATGAAAAACTGTTTTTT,CAWSTAWNEKLFF
TRBV7-9,TRBD1,NA,TRBJ1-2,TGTGCCAGCAGCTTAGAAAAAGGGGGCACCCTCTATGGCTACACCTTC,CASSLEKGGTLYGYTF
TRBV7-9,NA,NA,TRBJ2-7,TGTGCCAGCAGCCCCCAGGTTACAGGGGAGCAGTACTTC,CASSPQVTGEQYF
TRBV2,NA,NA,TRBJ2-2,TGTGCCAGCAGTGAAAACGGGGTTTACACCGGGGAGCTGTTTTTT,CASSENGVYTGELFF
TRBV6-6,NA,NA,TRBJ2-7,TGTGCCAGCAGTTACCGGGGCGGGACCTACGAGCAGTACTTC,CASSYRGGTYEQYF
TRBV7-2,NA,NA,TRBJ1-5,TGTGCCAGCAGCCATGGCAATCAGCCCCAGCATTTT,CASSHGNQPQHF
TRBV30,TRBD1,NA,TRBJ1-6,TGTGCCTGGAGTCCCGGGACAGGGAGTTCACCCCTCCACTTT,CAWSPGTGSSPLHF
TRBV5-4,TRBD1,NA,TRBJ2-7,TGTGCCAGCAGCCCGCAACGAGGGGGACAGGGGTCCTACGAGCAGTACTTC,CASSPQRGGQGSYEQYF
TRBV5-1,NA,NA,TRBJ2-3,TGCGCCAGCAGCCCTCCCTCCCTAGCTAGCATTTCCACAGATACGCAGTATTTT,CASSPPSLASISTDTQYF
TRBV12-5,TRBD1,NA,TRBJ1-6,TGTGCTAGTGGTTTGGGACAGGGGAAGCATAATTCACCCCTCCACTTT,CASGLGQGKHNSPLHF
TRBV6-6,NA,NA,TRBJ2-7,TGTGCCAGCAGTCGTCCGGAGGGGGCAGGCGAGCAGTACTTC,CASSRPEGAGEQYF
TRBV19,TRBD1,once,TRBJ1-1,TGTGCCAGTAGTATAGGGACAGGGTGGCGGGACACTGAAGCTTTCTTT,CASSIGTGWRDTEAFF
TRBV2,NA,NA,TRBJ1-1,TGTGCCAGCGGACGGACGGACATGAACACTGAAGCTTTCTTT,CASGRTDMNTEAFF
TRBV30,TRBD2,NA,TRBJ2-2,TGTGCCTGGAGTGTGACTAGCGGGAGAGCCGGGGAGCTGTTTTTT,CAWSVTSGRAGELFF
TRBV19,TRBD1,NA,TRBJ1-1,TGTGCCAGTAGTATAGTCCGACATCAGGGGGCAAACACTGAAGCTTTCTTT,CASSIVRHQGANTEAFF